This T cell receptor beta chain was retrieved from a study of cytomegalovirus exposure and HLA in healthy donors. Findings and caveats of the study: In a later analysis, TCR association rates varied by HLA locus: DRB1 most, HLA-C fewest. In a later analysis, V- and J-gene trimming of beta chains associated with a DCLRE1C missense variant, replicated independently.

The study ran its PCR with 60 Vbeta and 13 Jbeta primers. TCRdb keeps only in-frame clones here, not all; method: immunoSEQ multiplex PCR. The table shows approximately 190,000 clones, with roughly 81% occurring only once. Details on this clone: Its antigen is undetermined.

CDR3 size: 14 residues. CDR1 and CDR2 (germline): SGHRS, YFSETQ. V gave up 1 base and J gave up 0 bases, with 4 bases separating them. The specimen was PBMCs. The clonotype originates from a woman aged 25 to 39 in good health and CMV-seropositive. The chain recombines TRBV5-1 with TRBJ1-4; D uncertain. DNA for the CDR3: TGCGCCAGCAGCTTGTTCGCAACTAATGAAAAACTGTTTTTT. Its translation is CASSLFATNEKLFF.